The next 10 T cell receptor beta chains were all read from a single sample in a study of shared clonotypes between healthy human individuals. In the naive CD8 group, cells lacked CD45RO and were positively selected for CCR7, so terminally differentiated effector memory CD45RA+ cells were left out. Assay used: immunoSEQ multiplex PCR; TCRdb lists only in-frame clones, some missing. Among about 1,900,000 clones listed, approximately 94% were seen once. Source material: naive CD8+ T cells sorted from blood. These receptors were obtained from a man aged 18-30 years in good health.

V usage is TRBV5-6 and J usage is TRBJ2-4; TRBD1 matches 8 bases. The J segment lost 6 bases and the V segment lost 4 bases, leaving 3 bases of the junction unmatched. Germline values: CDR1 SGHDT, CDR2 YYEEEE. This CDR3 spans 13 amino acids. The CDR3 DNA reads as TGTGCCAGCAGCATCGGACAGGGAAACATTCAGTACTTC. Protein: CASSIGQGNIQYF.

The chain joins TRBV4-2 to TRBJ2-1; the match to TRBD2 covers 11 bases. After removal of 3 bases from V and 3 bases from J, the junction contained 7 bases not matched to a gene. Per germline, CDR1 LGHNA and CDR2 YNFKEQ. This CDR3 is 17 amino acids long. The CDR3 region has the DNA TGTGCCAGCAGCCAGAGTACCGGGACTAGCGGCTACAATGAGCAGTTCTTC. Its protein product is CASSQSTGTSGYNEQFF.

CDR3 residues: CASSLEAASSYEQYF. CDR3 nucleotide sequence: TGTGCCAGCAGTTTAGAAGCGGCAAGCTCCTACGAGCAGTACTTC. The chain links TRBV28 to TRBJ2-7, with D perhaps TRBD2 (5 bases). CDR1 is MDHEN, CDR2 SYDVKM, per germline. Trimming pared 2 bases from V and 0 bases from J, leaving 11 bases between. This CDR3 comprises 15 residues.

A word on this clone: Other nucleotide sequences in the sample specify the same CDR3. The gene calls are TRBV4-1 and TRBJ2-2; 7 bases align to TRBD1. The CDR3 loop spans 15 amino acids. The germline gives CDR1 MGHRA, CDR2 YSYEKL. V dropped 4 bases and J dropped 1; count of bases not matched to a gene: 3. The CDR3 DNA sequence: TGCGCCAGCAGCCCCGGGACAGAGAACACCGGGGAGCTGTTTTTT. Translating gives CASSPGTENTGELFF.

The V and J genes are TRBV19 and TRBJ1-1; D not resolved. V lost 4 bases and J 3 bases, leaving 12 bases between the germline ends. Germline CDR1 and CDR2: LNHDA and SQIVND (reference sequence). The CDR3 loop spans 14 amino acids. Written as DNA, the CDR3 is TGTGCCAGTAGTACCTGGACGGACCACACTGAAGCTTTCTTT. Translated, it gives CASSTWTDHTEAFF.

The rearrangement uses TRBV6-1 and TRBJ2-5, with 11 positions matching TRBD2. The CDR3 totals 14 residues. V trimming: 1 base; J trimming: 5 bases; junction bases outside the gene matches: 0. Germline V gene sequence: CDR1 MNHNS, CDR2 SASEGT. CDR3: CASSEGTSGETQYF. The DNA of the CDR3 is TGTGCCAGCAGTGAAGGGACTAGCGGGGAGACCCAGTACTTC.

V is TRBV9 and J is TRBJ1-6; no clear D gene. V was shortened by 2 bases and J by 2 bases, with 8 bases between the two germline ends. Germline CDR1 and CDR2: SGDLS and YYNGEE. The CDR3 covers 15 residues. CDR3 DNA: TGTGCCAGCAGCGTCGGGTCCGCCTATAATTCACCCCTCCACTTT. It translates to CASSVGSAYNSPLHF.

The chain uses TRBV7-9 and TRBJ2-2; TRBD2 matches at 7 bases. Germline values: CDR1 SEHNR, CDR2 FQNEAQ (reference sequence). With V trimmed by 8 bases and J by 3 bases, 12 bases remained unmatched. The CDR3 is 16 residues long. The CDR3 loop reads CASGSSMGGYTGELFF. The CDR3, as DNA: TGTGCCAGCGGCTCGTCCATGGGGGGGTACACCGGGGAGCTGTTTTTT.

The gene calls are TRBV7-3 and TRBJ2-7; D possibly uses TRBD1 or TRBD2 (5 bases each). This CDR3 has 15 residues. Per germline, CDR1 SGHTA and CDR2 FQGTGA. Trimming removed 2 bases from V and 0 bases from J, with 11 bases in between. The CDR3 protein is CASSLGFGASYEQYF. The CDR3 DNA reads as TGTGCCAGCAGCTTAGGGTTCGGGGCCTCCTACGAGCAGTACTTC.

The chain recombines TRBV7-2 with TRBJ2-7; D not resolved. Germline values: CDR1 SGHTA, CDR2 FQGNSA. The V and J ends lost 1 base and 5 bases respectively, with 15 bases between them. CDR3 size: 15 residues. The CDR3 nucleotides read TGTGCCAGCAGCTTAGTTCCCTGGGGTTCGGACGAGCAGTACTTC. It specifies CASSLVPWGSDEQYF.